This is a list of T cell receptor beta chains from one sample in a study of OX40 agonist ivuxolimab in advanced cancers. Method: immunoSEQ multiplex PCR; TCRdb's copy keeps in-frame clones and lacks some. The table has about 100,000 clones, approximately 90% seen once; the top ten hold around 0.16%. The sequencing used CD4+ or CD8+ T cells sorted from blood, collected in a trial of the OX40 agonist ivuxolimab. These TCRs come from an adult with an advanced solid tumor such as melanoma, head and neck, liver or kidney cancer. Both conserved end residues are part of each CDR3. The order of the fields is J gene, D gene, clone size, V gene, CDR3 protein, CDR3 DNA. The D gene is left open where the match is weak. The size of a clone is reported for some rows only, either as once, few or many, or as a class for expanded clones.

>TRBJ1-4|-|-|TRBV9
CASSVGARPTNEKLFF
TGTGCCAGCAGCGTAGGGGCCAGGCCAACTAATGAAAAACTGTTTTTT
>TRBJ1-5|-|once|TRBV27
CASRADGARSQPQHF
TGTGCCAGCAGGGCCGACGGAGCGCGGAGTCAGCCCCAGCATTTT
>TRBJ2-5|-|-|TRBV5-1
CASSFSWGQETQYF
TGCGCCAGCAGCTTTTCTTGGGGCCAAGAGACCCAGTACTTC
>TRBJ1-2|TRBD1|-|TRBV5-8
CASSLAALGTGRNYGYTF
TGTGCCAGCAGCTTGGCAGCCCTCGGGACAGGACGTAACTATGGCTACACCTTC
>TRBJ2-7|-|-|TRBV6-5
CASRSTGTGQYF
TGTGCCAGCAGGTCTACAGGTACCGGGCAGTACTTC
>TRBJ1-2|-|-|TRBV29-1
CSVERGYGYTF
TGCAGCGTTGAAAGAGGCTATGGCTACACCTTC
>TRBJ2-5|-|-|TRBV7-6
CASSLERFQGGGKRETQYF
TGTGCCAGCAGCTTAGAGAGGTTTCAGGGAGGCGGCAAGCGAGAGACCCAGTACTTC
>TRBJ1-4|-|-|TRBV5-1
CASSLEGGSDEKLFF
TGCGCCAGCAGCTTGGAGGGGGGGAGTGATGAAAAACTGTTTTTT
>TRBJ2-5|-|-|TRBV5-1
CASSLEPRLGETQYF
TGCGCCAGCAGCTTGGAGCCAAGACTGGGGGAGACCCAGTACTTC
>TRBJ2-5|-|-|TRBV6-1
CASRGTVQETQYF
TGTGCCAGCAGGGGGACGGTCCAAGAGACCCAGTACTTC
>TRBJ1-2|-|-|TRBV9
CASSPRRGRDYGYTF
TGTGCCAGCAGCCCCAGACGAGGTCGTGACTATGGCTACACCTTC
>TRBJ2-1|TRBD1|-|TRBV11-3
CASSVGQGVYNEQFF
TGTGCCAGCAGCGTCGGACAGGGGGTCTACAATGAGCAGTTCTTC
>TRBJ2-1|TRBD1|-|TRBV20-1
CSAARGLVQFF
TGCAGTGCTGCTAGGGGGCTGGTGCAGTTCTTC
>TRBJ1-2|TRBD1|-|TRBV27
CASSLGQFYGYTF
TGTGCCAGCAGTTTGGGACAGTTCTATGGCTACACCTTC
>TRBJ1-5|TRBD1|once|TRBV28
CASSPADRVHQPQHF
TGTGCCAGCAGTCCCGCCGACAGGGTTCATCAGCCCCAGCATTTT
>TRBJ2-6|-|-|TRBV4-1
CASSQVSGGVGSGANVLTF
TGCGCCAGCAGCCAAGTATCTGGCGGGGTAGGGTCTGGGGCCAACGTCCTGACTTTC
>TRBJ1-1|-|-|TRBV10-3
CAISETSVFPTEAFF
TGTGCCATCAGTGAGACTTCAGTCTTCCCCACTGAAGCTTTCTTT
>TRBJ2-1|TRBD2|-|TRBV19
CASSIQGGSRDEQFF
TGTGCCAGTAGTATTCAGGGCGGGAGTAGGGATGAGCAGTTCTTC
>TRBJ2-7|-|-|TRBV19
CAICWGTSYEQYF
TGTGCCATATGTTGGGGCACTTCCTACGAGCAGTACTTC
>TRBJ2-7|TRBD1|-|TRBV27
CASSLSDRGPYEQYF
TGTGCCAGCAGTTTATCGGACAGGGGGCCTTACGAGCAGTACTTC
>TRBJ1-4|-|once|TRBV30
CAWSQGLTNEKLFF
TGTGCCTGGAGCCAAGGGTTAACTAATGAAAAACTGTTTTTT
>TRBJ2-5|TRBD2|-|TRBV9
CASSTRTSIYETQYF
TGTGCCAGCAGCACTAGGACTAGCATTTACGAGACCCAGTACTTC